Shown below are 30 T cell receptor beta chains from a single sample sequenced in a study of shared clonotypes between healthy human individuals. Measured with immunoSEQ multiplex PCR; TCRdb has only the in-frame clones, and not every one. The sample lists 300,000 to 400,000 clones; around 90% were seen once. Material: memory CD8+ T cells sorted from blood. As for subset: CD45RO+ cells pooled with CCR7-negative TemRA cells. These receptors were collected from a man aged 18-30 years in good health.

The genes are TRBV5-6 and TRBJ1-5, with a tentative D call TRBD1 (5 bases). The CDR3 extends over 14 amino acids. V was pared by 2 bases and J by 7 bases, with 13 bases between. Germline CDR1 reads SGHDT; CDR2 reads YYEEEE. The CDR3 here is CASSFQGGRQPQHF. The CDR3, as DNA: TGTGCCAGCAGCTTCCAGGGTGGTAGGCAGCCCCAGCATTTT.

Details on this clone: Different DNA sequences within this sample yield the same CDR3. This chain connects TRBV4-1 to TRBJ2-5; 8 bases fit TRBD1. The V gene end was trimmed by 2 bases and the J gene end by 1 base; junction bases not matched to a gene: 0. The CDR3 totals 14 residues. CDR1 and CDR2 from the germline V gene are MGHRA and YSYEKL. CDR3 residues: CASSQTGGQETQYF. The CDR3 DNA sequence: TGCGCCAGCAGCCAAACAGGGGGCCAAGAGACCCAGTACTTC.

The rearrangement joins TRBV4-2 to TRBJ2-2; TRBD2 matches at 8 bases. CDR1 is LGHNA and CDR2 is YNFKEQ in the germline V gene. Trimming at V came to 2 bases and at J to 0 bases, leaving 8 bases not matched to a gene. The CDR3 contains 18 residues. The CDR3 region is CASSQSSGTSANTGELFF. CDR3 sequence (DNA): TGTGCCAGCAGCCAATCATCCGGGACTAGTGCGAACACCGGGGAGCTGTTTTTT.

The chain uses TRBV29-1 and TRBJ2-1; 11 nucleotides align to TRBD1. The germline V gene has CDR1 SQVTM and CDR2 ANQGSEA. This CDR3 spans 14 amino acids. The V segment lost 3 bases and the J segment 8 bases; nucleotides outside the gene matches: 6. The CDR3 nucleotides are TGCAGCGTTGATGGGACAGGGGGTCCTTATGAGCAGTTCTTC. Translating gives CSVDGTGGPYEQFF.

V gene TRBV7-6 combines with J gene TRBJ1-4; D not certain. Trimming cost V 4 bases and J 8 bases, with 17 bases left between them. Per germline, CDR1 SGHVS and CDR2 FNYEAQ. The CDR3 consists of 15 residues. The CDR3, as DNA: TGTGCCAGCAGCTCGATGTATGGCGATCGCGAAAAACTGTTTTTT. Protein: CASSSMYGDREKLFF.

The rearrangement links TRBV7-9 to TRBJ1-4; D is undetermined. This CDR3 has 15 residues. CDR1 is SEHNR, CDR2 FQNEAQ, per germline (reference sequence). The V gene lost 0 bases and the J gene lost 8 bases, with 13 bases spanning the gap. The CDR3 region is CASSLATLGREKLFF. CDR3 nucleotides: TGTGCCAGCAGCTTAGCTACACTGGGGAGGGAAAAACTGTTTTTT.

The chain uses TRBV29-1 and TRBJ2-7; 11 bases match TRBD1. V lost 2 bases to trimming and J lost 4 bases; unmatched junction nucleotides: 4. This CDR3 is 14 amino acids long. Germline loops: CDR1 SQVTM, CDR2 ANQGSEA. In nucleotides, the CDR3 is TGCAGCGTTGAAACCGGGACAGGGGGTTACGAGCAGTACTTC. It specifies CSVETGTGGYEQYF.

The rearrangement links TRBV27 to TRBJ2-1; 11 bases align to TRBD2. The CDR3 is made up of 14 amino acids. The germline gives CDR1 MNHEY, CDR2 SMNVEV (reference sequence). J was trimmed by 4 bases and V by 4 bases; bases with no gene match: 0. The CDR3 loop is CASSSSGGYNEQFF. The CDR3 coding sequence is TGTGCCAGCAGTTCTAGCGGGGGGTACAATGAGCAGTTCTTC.

This CDR3 is CASSQDYGSLDNEQFF. In DNA form, the CDR3 reads TGCGCCAGCAGCCAAGATTACGGGAGCTTGGACAATGAGCAGTTCTTC. This sequence joins TRBV4-3 and TRBJ2-1; D is perhaps TRBD2 (6 bases). The V end lost 0 bases, the J end lost 5 bases, and 14 bases lay between the germline ends. Germline loops: CDR1 LGHNA, CDR2 YSLEER. The CDR3 covers 16 residues.

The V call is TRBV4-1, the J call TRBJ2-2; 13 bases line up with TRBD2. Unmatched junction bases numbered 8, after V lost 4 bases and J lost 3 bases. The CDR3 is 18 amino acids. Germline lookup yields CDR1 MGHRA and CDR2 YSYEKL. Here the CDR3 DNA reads TGCGCCAGCAGCCCAGAGTGGACTAGCGGGAGTTACACCGGGGAGCTGTTTTTT. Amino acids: CASSPEWTSGSYTGELFF.

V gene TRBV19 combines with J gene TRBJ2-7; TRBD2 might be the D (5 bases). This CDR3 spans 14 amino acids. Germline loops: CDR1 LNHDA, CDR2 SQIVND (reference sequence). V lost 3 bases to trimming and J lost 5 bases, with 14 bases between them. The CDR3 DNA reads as TGTGCCAGTAGTATTGGAGGCATGGTCCACGAGCAGTACTTC. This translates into CASSIGGMVHEQYF.

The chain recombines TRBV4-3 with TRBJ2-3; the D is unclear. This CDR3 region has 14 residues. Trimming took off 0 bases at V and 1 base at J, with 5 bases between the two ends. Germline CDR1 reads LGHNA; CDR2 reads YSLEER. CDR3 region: CASSQDGGTDTQYF. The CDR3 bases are TGCGCCAGCAGCCAAGATGGAGGCACAGATACGCAGTATTTT.

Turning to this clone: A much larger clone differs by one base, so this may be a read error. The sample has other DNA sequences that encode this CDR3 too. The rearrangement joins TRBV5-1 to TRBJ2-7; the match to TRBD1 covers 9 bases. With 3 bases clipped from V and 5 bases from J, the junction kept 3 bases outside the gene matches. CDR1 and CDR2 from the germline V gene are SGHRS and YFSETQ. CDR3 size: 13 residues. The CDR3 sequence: CASSWGQGDEQYF. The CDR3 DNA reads TGCGCCAGCAGCTGGGGACAGGGAGACGAGCAGTACTTC.

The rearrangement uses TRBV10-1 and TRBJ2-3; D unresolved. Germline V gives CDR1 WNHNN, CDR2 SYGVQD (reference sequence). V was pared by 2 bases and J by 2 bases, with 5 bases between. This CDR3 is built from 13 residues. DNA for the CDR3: TGCGCCAGCAGTGAGGTGGTCACAGATACGCAGTATTTT. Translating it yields CASSEVVTDTQYF.

CDR3 in DNA: TGTGCCAGCAGTGAAGCCTCCGCCATCACCGGGGAGCTGTTTTTT. It translates to CASSEASAITGELFF. This chain joins TRBV2 and TRBJ2-2; D is unclear. The V gene lost 0 bases and the J gene lost 4 bases, with 9 bases spanning the gap. The CDR3 covers 15 residues. CDR1 is SNHLY, CDR2 FYNNEI, per germline.

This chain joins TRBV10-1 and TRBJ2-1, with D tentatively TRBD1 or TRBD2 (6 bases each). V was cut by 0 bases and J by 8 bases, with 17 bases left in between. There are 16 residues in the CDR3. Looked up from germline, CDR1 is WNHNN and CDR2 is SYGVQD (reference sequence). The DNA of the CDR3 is TGCGCCAGCAGTGAGTCTGTTCCCCACAGGGAGGATGAGCAGTTCTTC. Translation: CASSESVPHREDEQFF.

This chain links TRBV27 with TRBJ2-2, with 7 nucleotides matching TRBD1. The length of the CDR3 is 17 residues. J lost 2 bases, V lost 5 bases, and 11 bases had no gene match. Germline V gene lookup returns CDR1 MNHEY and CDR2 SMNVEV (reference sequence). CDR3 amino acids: CASSPTGVQVNTGELFF. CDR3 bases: TGTGCCAGCAGTCCCACAGGGGTTCAAGTCAACACCGGGGAGCTGTTTTTT.

CDR3 in DNA: TGCGCCAGCAGCGGAGTGGTATCAGGCGAGCAGTACTTC. This translates into CASSGVVSGEQYF. The chain joins TRBV10-1 to TRBJ2-7, with D unresolved. With 6 bases removed from V and 6 bases from J, the gap between germline ends came to 15 bases. CDR1 and CDR2 (germline): WNHNN, SYGVQD (reference sequence). The CDR3 length is 13 residues.

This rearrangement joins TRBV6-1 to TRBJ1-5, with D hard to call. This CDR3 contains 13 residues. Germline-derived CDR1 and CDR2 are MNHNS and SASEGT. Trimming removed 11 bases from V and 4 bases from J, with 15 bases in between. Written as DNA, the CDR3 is TGTGCCGGGAGAAGGGAAGTGAATCAGCCCCAGCATTTT. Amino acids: CAGRREVNQPQHF.

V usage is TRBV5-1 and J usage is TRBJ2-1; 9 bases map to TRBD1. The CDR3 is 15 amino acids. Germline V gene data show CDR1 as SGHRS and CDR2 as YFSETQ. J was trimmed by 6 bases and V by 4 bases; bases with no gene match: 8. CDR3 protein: CASSPTGTGFNEQFF. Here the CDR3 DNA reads TGCGCCAGCAGCCCTACCGGGACAGGGTTCAATGAGCAGTTCTTC.

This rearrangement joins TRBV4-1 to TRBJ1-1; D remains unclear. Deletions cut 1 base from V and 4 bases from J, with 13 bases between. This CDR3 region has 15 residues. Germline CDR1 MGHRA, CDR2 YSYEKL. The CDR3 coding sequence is TGCGCCAGCAGCCAAGCAGTCATTCTCCGCACTGAAGCTTTCTTT. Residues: CASSQAVILRTEAFF.

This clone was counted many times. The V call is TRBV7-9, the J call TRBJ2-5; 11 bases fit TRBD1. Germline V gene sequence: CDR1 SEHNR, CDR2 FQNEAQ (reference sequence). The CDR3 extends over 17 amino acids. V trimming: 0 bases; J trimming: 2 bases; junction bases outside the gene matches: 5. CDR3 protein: CASSLAGDRGWQETQYF. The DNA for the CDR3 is TGTGCCAGCAGCTTAGCGGGGGACAGGGGGTGGCAAGAGACCCAGTACTTC. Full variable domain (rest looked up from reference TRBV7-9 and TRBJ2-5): DTGVSQNPRHKITKRGQNVTFRCDPISEHNRLYWYRQTLGQGPEFLTYFQNEAQLEKSRLLSDRFSAERPKGSFSTLEIQRTEQGDSAMYLCASSLAGDRGWQETQYFGPGTRLLVL.

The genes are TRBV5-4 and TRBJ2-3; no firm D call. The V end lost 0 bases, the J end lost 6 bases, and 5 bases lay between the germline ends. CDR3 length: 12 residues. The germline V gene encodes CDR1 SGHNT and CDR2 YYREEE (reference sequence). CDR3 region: CASSLVEDTQYF. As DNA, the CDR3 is TGTGCCAGCAGCTTGGTCGAGGATACGCAGTATTTT. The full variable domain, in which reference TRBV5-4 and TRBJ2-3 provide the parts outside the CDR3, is ETGVTQSPTHLIKTRGQQVTLRCSSQSGHNTVSWYQQALGQGPQFIFQYYREEENGRGNFPPRFSGLQFPNYSSELNVNALELDDSALYLCASSLVEDTQYFGPGTRLTVL.

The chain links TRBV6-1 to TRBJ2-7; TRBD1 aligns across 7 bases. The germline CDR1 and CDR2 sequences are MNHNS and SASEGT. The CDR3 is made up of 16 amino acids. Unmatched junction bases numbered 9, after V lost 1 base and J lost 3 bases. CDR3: CASSEDFGQAYYEQYF. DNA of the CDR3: TGTGCCAGCAGTGAAGACTTTGGACAGGCCTACTACGAGCAGTACTTC.

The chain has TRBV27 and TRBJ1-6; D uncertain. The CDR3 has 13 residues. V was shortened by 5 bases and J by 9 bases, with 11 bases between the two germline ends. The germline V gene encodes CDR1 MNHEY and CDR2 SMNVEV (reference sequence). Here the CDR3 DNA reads TGTGCCAGCAGTCCGTCGAGTTTTTCACCCCTCCACTTT. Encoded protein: CASSPSSFSPLHF.

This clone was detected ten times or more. The CDR3 DNA reads as TGTGCCTGGAGTATGGCGGAGGGCTATGGCTACACCTTC. Protein sequence: CAWSMAEGYGYTF. This rearrangement joins TRBV30 to TRBJ1-2, with no clear D. V dropped 2 bases and J dropped 4 bases, with 11 bases sitting between them. Germline CDR1 reads GTSNPN; CDR2 reads SVGIG (reference sequence). The CDR3 length is 13 residues.

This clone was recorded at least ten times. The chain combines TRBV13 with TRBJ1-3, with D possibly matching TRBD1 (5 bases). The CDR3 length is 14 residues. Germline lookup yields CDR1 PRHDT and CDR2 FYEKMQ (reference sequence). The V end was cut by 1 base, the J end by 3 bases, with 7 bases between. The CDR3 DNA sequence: TGTGCCAGCAGCTTAGAAGGGGATGGAAACACCATATATTTT. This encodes CASSLEGDGNTIYF.

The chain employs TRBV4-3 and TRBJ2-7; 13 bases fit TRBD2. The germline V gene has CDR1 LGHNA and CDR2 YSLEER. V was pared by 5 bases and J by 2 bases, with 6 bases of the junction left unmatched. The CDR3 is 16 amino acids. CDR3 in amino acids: CASSAGLAGAPYEQYF. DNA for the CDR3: TGCGCCAGCAGCGCCGGACTAGCGGGAGCACCCTACGAGCAGTACTTC.

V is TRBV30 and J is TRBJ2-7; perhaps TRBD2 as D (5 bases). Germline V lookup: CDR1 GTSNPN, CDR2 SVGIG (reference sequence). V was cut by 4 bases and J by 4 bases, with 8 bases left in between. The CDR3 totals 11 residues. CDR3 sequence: CAWTGVYEQYF. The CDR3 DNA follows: TGTGCCTGGACCGGGGTATACGAGCAGTACTTC.

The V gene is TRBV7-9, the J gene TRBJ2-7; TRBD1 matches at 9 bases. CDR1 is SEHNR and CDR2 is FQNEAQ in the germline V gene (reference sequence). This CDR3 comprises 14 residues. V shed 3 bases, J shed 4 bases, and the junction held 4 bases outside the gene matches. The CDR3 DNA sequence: TGTGCCAGCAGCTTGAGGGACAGGGCATACGAGCAGTACTTC. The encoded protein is CASSLRDRAYEQYF.